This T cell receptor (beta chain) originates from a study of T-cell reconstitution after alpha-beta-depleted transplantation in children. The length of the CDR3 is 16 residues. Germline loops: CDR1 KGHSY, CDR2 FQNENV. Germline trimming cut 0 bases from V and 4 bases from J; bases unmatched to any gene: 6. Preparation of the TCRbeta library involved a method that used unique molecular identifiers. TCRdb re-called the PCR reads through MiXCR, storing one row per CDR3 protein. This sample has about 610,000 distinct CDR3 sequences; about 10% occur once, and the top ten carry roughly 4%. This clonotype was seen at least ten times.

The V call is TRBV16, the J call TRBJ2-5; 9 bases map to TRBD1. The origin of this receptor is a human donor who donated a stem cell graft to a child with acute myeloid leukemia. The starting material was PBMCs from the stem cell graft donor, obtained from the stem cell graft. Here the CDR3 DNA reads TGTGCCAGCAGCCAATCGGGACAGGGCCTTGGAGAGACCCAGTACTTC. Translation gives CASSQSGQGLGETQYF.